A single TCR beta chain is shown here with its context. It has no known antigen specificity. The input lacks base qualities; no much larger clone sits a single base away. Whole blood was collected in K2EDTA tubes by collaborating institutions according to the institutions' own protocols. For TCRbeta analysis, collaborators shipped samples in one of three forms: frozen whole blood, isolated PBMCs, or DNA extracted from either of those sample types. The immunoSEQ Assay, a bias-controlled multiplex PCR, was used to amplify TCRbeta CDR3 regions from genomic DNA. Per the source publication's procedure: The number of nucleated cells in each sample was estimated by amplification of reference gene primers within the assay. Sequence reads were collapsed and filtered to measure the absolute abundance of every unique TCRbeta CDR3 rearrangement. Productive Simpson clonality was computed per sample as the square root of Simpson's diversity index over productive rearrangements. TCRdb took this table from immuneACCESS and kept in-frame rearrangements with V and J called. Such tables lack part of the clones; where checked against another copy, unresolved V genes explain under half of the gap, and the rest is unexplained. That table gives V, J and clone size, and the DNA gave D and trimming. The sample records 200,000 to 250,000 clones, over 75% of which are singletons. More than 4.5% of the sample is taken by the ten largest.

The data originate from a study of blood T cell repertoires in COVID-19 (dated by TCRdb to 2019 to 2021). The study in broad terms: The collaborator samples originated in the United States, Italy and Spain and spanned the acute and convalescent phases of COVID-19. The prospective study material was composed of cDNA or gDNA derived from T cells, B-cell-depleted T cells, or PBMCs. The dataset comprised deeply sampled blood TCRbeta repertoires from subjects exposed to, actively infected with, or recovered from COVID-19. The repertoires were made available in a free public database intended to serve as a resource for research on the immune response to SARS-CoV-2. Samples came from the ongoing ImmuneRACE study (first 160 participants) plus 1,254 subjects from 6 global collaborators. Nearly every sample came with metadata listing a de-identified subject ID, COVID-19 status, age in years and sex. Where available, HLA class I and class II types were obtained from metadata supplied by the sample provider rather than from assay-based typing.

General findings and caveats noted by the study authors: The amount of clinical and demographic metadata varied by source and participant and was provided uncurated.

CDR1 and CDR2 are drawn from the germline V gene: SGHVS, FNYEAQ. Including cysteine and phenylalanine, the CDR3 has 13 amino acids. The retained sequence is limited to the CDR3, 39 bases, with the frame set at the first base. V loses 4 bases, J loses 5 bases, and the germline ends lie 8 bases apart. Recombination connected TRBV7-6 to TRBJ2-2; no confident D gene assignment can be made. This receptor was identified in a middle-aged woman with acute or convalescent COVID-19. The source material was peripheral blood. The DNA reads as follows: TGTGCCAGCAGCTCGGGTGGTACCGGGGAGCTGTTTTTT. Its protein reads: CASSSGGTGELFF.